A single sample is the source of the 29 T cell receptor beta chains below, sequenced in a study of shared clonotypes between healthy human individuals. Here immunoSEQ multiplex PCR was the method, and the copy in TCRdb shows in-frame clones only, minus some. Among approximately 1,500,000 clones listed, 98% were seen once. The sequencing sample was made of naive CD4+ T cells sorted from blood. Subset: CD45RA+ positively selected. The origin of the receptors is a man aged 25 to 45 in good health.

DNA of the CDR3: TGTGCCAGCAGGATGAGACCCGGGACCACTACCTACGAGCAGTACTTC. Its protein product is CASRMRPGTTTYEQYF. This chain links TRBV5-6 with TRBJ2-7; D assignment may be TRBD1 or TRBD2 (5 bases each). The ends were cut back, 5 bases at V and 2 bases at J, with 20 bases in the middle. CDR3 length equals 16 residues. Looked up from germline, CDR1 is SGHDT and CDR2 is YYEEEE.

This chain's CDR3 is CASSLTPGQRPGANVLTF. The CDR3 DNA reads as TGTGCCAGCAGCTTGACACCGGGACAGAGGCCTGGGGCCAACGTCCTGACTTTC. V gene TRBV11-3 combines with J gene TRBJ2-6, with 7 bases that match TRBD1. After removal of 3 bases from V and 2 bases from J, the junction contained 10 bases not matched to a gene. Germline V gene sequence: CDR1 SGHNT, CDR2 YENEEA. CDR3 length: 18 amino acids.

The chain couples TRBV13 to TRBJ1-4; 11 positions match TRBD1. Germline V gene sequence: CDR1 PRHDT, CDR2 FYEKMQ (reference sequence). This CDR3 has 15 residues. Trimming took 5 bases from V and 7 from J; bases not matched to a gene: 6. CDR3 in amino acids: CASSIRTGGLEKLFF. DNA for the CDR3: TGTGCCAGCAGCATAAGGACAGGGGGCCTTGAAAAACTGTTTTTT.

The chain carries TRBV7-2 and TRBJ2-7; weak D call: TRBD2 (6 bases). The CDR3 loop spans 14 amino acids. Trimming stripped 1 base from V and 6 bases from J, with 13 bases between. The germline V gene encodes CDR1 SGHTA and CDR2 FQGNSA. The CDR3 region is CASSLGRESGEQYF. CDR3 DNA sequence: TGTGCCAGCAGCTTAGGTCGGGAGTCCGGCGAGCAGTACTTC. Looking up the rest from reference TRBV7-2 and TRBJ2-7 gives the full variable domain: GAGVSQSPSNKVTEKGKDVELRCDPISGHTALYWYRQSLGQGLEFLIYFQGNSAPDKSGLPSDRFSAERTGGSVSTLTIQRTQQEDSAVYLCASSLGRESGEQYFGPGTRLTVT.

The V gene is TRBV20-1, the J gene TRBJ2-1; the D is unclear. The germline V and J ends were trimmed by 4 bases and 9 bases, with 10 bases remaining between them. The CDR3 is 11 residues long. Per germline, CDR1 DFQATT and CDR2 SNEGSKA (reference sequence). In nucleotides, the CDR3 is TGCAGTGCTACAACCATCAGTGAGCAGTTCTTC. It encodes CSATTISEQFF.

This sequence joins TRBV10-2 and TRBJ2-5; TRBD1 or TRBD2 may be the D gene (5 bases each). The CDR3 extends over 14 amino acids. Germline-derived CDR1 and CDR2 are WSHSY and SAAADI. With 2 bases removed from V and 4 bases from J, the gap between germline ends came to 11 bases. CDR3 in amino acids: CASSEKGPGETQYF. In DNA form, the CDR3 reads TGCGCCAGCAGTGAGAAGGGACCAGGAGAGACCCAGTACTTC.

Of note for this clone: A junction end diverges from the germline sequence, so it may reflect a read error. V is TRBV2 and J is TRBJ2-5; 11 bases are a match to TRBD2. The CDR3 is 14 residues long. Germline values: CDR1 SNHLY, CDR2 FYNNEI. CDR3 sequence reads: CASSERRSGGAQDF. Written as DNA, the CDR3 is TGTGCCAGCAGTGAAAGGCGTAGCGGGGGGGCCCAGGACTTC.

The chain joins TRBV27 to TRBJ2-7, with 12 bases fitting TRBD2. This CDR3 region has 19 residues. In germline, CDR1 is MNHEY, CDR2 SMNVEV (reference sequence). Trimming cost V 5 bases and J 2 bases; bases outside gene matches: 16. This CDR3 is CASSQRTSGIRGNTYEQYF. Here the CDR3 DNA reads TGTGCCAGCAGTCAACGGACTAGCGGGATTAGGGGGAATACCTACGAGCAGTACTTC.

V and J are TRBV5-1 and TRBJ2-7; 7 bases line up with TRBD1. V lost 4 bases to trimming and J lost 3 bases; unmatched junction nucleotides: 16. In germline, CDR1 is SGHRS, CDR2 YFSETQ. The CDR3 extends over 17 amino acids. The CDR3 loop is CASSPSRDSLVVYEQYF. CDR3 in DNA: TGCGCCAGCAGCCCGTCCCGGGACAGTCTAGTCGTCTACGAGCAGTACTTC.

The V and J genes are TRBV2 and TRBJ2-2; 9 bases align to TRBD2. Germline loops: CDR1 SNHLY, CDR2 FYNNEI. V shed 5 bases, J shed 1 base, and the junction held 11 bases outside the gene matches. The CDR3 totals 18 residues. CDR3 bases: TGTGCCAGCAGTCAAGTCCCGGGACTAGCAATGAACACCGGGGAGCTGTTTTTT. Its protein is CASSQVPGLAMNTGELFF.

The V and J genes are TRBV5-1 and TRBJ2-1; D possibly corresponds to TRBD1 (7 bases). V lost 1 base to trimming and J lost 0 bases, with 8 bases between them. Germline lookup yields CDR1 SGHRS and CDR2 YFSETQ. The CDR3 contains 15 residues. CDR3 loop: CASSLQGGSYNEQFF. The DNA for the CDR3 is TGCGCCAGCAGCTTGCAGGGGGGCTCCTACAATGAGCAGTTCTTC.

The chain links TRBV5-1 to TRBJ2-7; 8 nucleotides agree with TRBD1. The germline V gene encodes CDR1 SGHRS and CDR2 YFSETQ. V shed 0 bases and J 6 bases; nucleotides not matched to a gene: 14. The CDR3 loop spans 17 amino acids. The CDR3 sequence: CASSLGQGIFGIREQYF. The CDR3, as DNA: TGCGCCAGCAGCTTGGGACAGGGGATCTTTGGAATACGCGAGCAGTACTTC.

The chain uses TRBV28 and TRBJ2-2; TRBD1 aligns across 8 bases. With V trimmed by 6 bases and J by 4 bases, 7 bases remained unmatched. The CDR3 has 15 residues. Germline values: CDR1 MDHEN, CDR2 SYDVKM. The CDR3 sequence is CASRRDRSSTGELFF. In DNA form, the CDR3 reads TGTGCCAGCAGACGGGACAGGTCGAGCACCGGGGAGCTGTTTTTT.

This chain joins TRBV6-1 and TRBJ2-7; D remains ambiguous. The CDR3 totals 15 residues. The germline V gene has CDR1 MNHNS and CDR2 SASEGT. V lost 6 bases and J 0 bases, leaving 15 bases between the germline ends. This chain's CDR3 is CASRPDGKSSYEQYF. The CDR3 coding sequence is TGTGCCAGCAGACCAGACGGCAAGAGCTCCTACGAGCAGTACTTC.

Comments on this clone: The sample contains more than one DNA sequence encoding this CDR3. The chain joins TRBV18 to TRBJ2-7; possible D gene TRBD2, 5 bases. V was trimmed by 3 bases and J by 3 bases, leaving 9 bases between them. The CDR3 contains 13 residues. Germline CDR1 and CDR2: KGHSH and LQKENI. The CDR3 region is CASSPRASYEQYF. As DNA, the CDR3 is TGTGCCAGCTCACCGCGGGCTAGCTACGAGCAGTACTTC.

The chain recombines TRBV5-8 with TRBJ2-5, with D tentatively TRBD1 (5 bases). Germline V gives CDR1 SGHTS, CDR2 YDEGEE. The V end was cut by 4 bases, the J end by 2 bases, with 21 bases between. CDR3 length: 17 amino acids. The CDR3 DNA reads TGTGCCAGCAGCCTAAGACGGCGTAGTGACAGACAAGAGACCCAGTACTTC. Its protein is CASSLRRRSDRQETQYF.

The V and J genes are TRBV7-9 and TRBJ1-3; no reliable D call. There are 16 residues in the CDR3. Deletions cut 1 base from V and 0 bases from J, with 10 bases between. Germline values: CDR1 SEHNR, CDR2 FQNEAQ (reference sequence). DNA for the CDR3: TGTGCCAGCAGCTTAGTTGCGGGATCCTCTGGAAACACCATATATTTT. Translating gives CASSLVAGSSGNTIYF. Together with reference TRBV7-9 and TRBJ1-3, the CDR3 gives the full variable domain: DTGVSQNPRHKITKRGQNVTFRCDPISEHNRLYWYRQTLGQGPEFLTYFQNEAQLEKSRLLSDRFSAERPKGSFSTLEIQRTEQGDSAMYLCASSLVAGSSGNTIYFGEGSWLTVV.

This clone was recorded only once. This sample includes further DNA sequences coding for the same CDR3. This sequence joins TRBV10-1 and TRBJ2-7; D remains ambiguous. The CDR3 sequence is 12 residues long. The ends were cut back, 3 bases at V and 3 bases at J, with 6 bases in the middle. Germline-derived CDR1 and CDR2 are WNHNN and SYGVQD (reference sequence). CDR3 DNA: TGCGCCAGCAGTGAATCTAGCTACGAGCAGTACTTC. This gives the protein CASSESSYEQYF.

CDR3 coding DNA: TGTGCCAGCAGCGCGCTAGCGGGCCTTAGCACAGATACGCAGTATTTT. Its translation: CASSALAGLSTDTQYF. This rearrangement joins TRBV7-6 to TRBJ2-3; TRBD2 matches 8 bases. The V and J ends lost 5 bases and 0 bases, in that order; junction bases with no gene match: 7. CDR1 is SGHVS and CDR2 is FNYEAQ in the germline V gene. The CDR3 is 16 amino acids.

This chain uses TRBV12-2 with TRBJ2-7; TRBD1, the table's D call, was not compared with the DNA. TRBV12-2 is a pseudogene locus. The CDR3 runs to 14 residues. CDR3: CASHPGQGSYEQYF. Here the CDR3 DNA reads TGTGCAAGTCACCCGGGACAGGGCTCCTACGAGCAGTACTTC.

This chain connects TRBV5-4 to TRBJ1-1, with D maybe TRBD1 (5 bases). Looked up from germline, CDR1 is SGHNT and CDR2 is YYREEE (reference sequence). The CDR3 contains 14 residues. With 0 bases removed from V and 6 bases from J, the gap between germline ends came to 12 bases. The CDR3 region is CASSLELAGPEAFF. Written as DNA, the CDR3 is TGTGCCAGCAGCTTGGAATTGGCAGGGCCTGAAGCTTTCTTT. Variable domain in full (rest from reference TRBV5-4 and TRBJ1-1): ETGVTQSPTHLIKTRGQQVTLRCSSQSGHNTVSWYQQALGQGPQFIFQYYREEENGRGNFPPRFSGLQFPNYSSELNVNALELDDSALYLCASSLELAGPEAFFGQGTRLTVV.

The chain combines TRBV29-1 with TRBJ2-4; 7 bases are shared with TRBD2. V lost 7 bases, J lost 9 bases, and 6 bases stayed unmatched. The CDR3 totals 11 residues. The germline V gene has CDR1 SQVTM and CDR2 ANQGSEA. The CDR3 reads CSETTGGIQYF. CDR3 DNA: TGCAGCGAAACAACGGGGGGCATTCAGTACTTC.

The CDR3 here is CASSLMAGGFGEAFF. In DNA form, the CDR3 reads TGTGCCAGCAGCTTAATGGCAGGGGGCTTTGGTGAAGCTTTCTTT. V and J are TRBV7-3 and TRBJ1-1; 8 bases fit TRBD1. The J segment lost 7 bases and the V segment lost 1 base, leaving 8 bases of the junction unmatched. There are 15 residues in the CDR3. In germline, CDR1 is SGHTA, CDR2 FQGTGA.

This chain joins TRBV27 and TRBJ2-1, with TRBD2 matching over 9 bases. V was pared by 5 bases and J by 2 bases, with 4 bases of the junction left unmatched. Germline V lookup: CDR1 MNHEY, CDR2 SMNVEV (reference sequence). This CDR3 is built from 15 residues. CDR3 bases: TGTGCCAGCAGTCACCGACTAGCGGCCTACAATGAGCAGTTCTTC. This codes for CASSHRLAAYNEQFF.

The genes are TRBV5-1 and TRBJ1-3, with D tentatively TRBD1 (6 bases). V was pared by 0 bases and J by 7 bases, with 11 bases between. The CDR3 runs to 14 residues. Germline CDR1 and CDR2: SGHRS and YFSETQ. This CDR3 reads CASSLVGGANTIYF. The CDR3 bases are TGCGCCAGCAGCTTGGTCGGGGGCGCGAACACCATATATTTT.

The V call is TRBV18, the J call TRBJ2-5, with TRBD1 matching 11 bases. The CDR3 covers 21 residues. J lost 5 bases, V lost 3 bases, and 23 bases had no gene match. CDR1 and CDR2 (germline): KGHSH, LQKENI. CDR3 nucleotides: TGTGCCAGCTCACCCCCCCCTCGGACAGGGGGCGCTTTTGGCGTCGCGGAGACCCAGTACTTC. Translating it yields CASSPPPRTGGAFGVAETQYF.

To note about this clone: The same CDR3 is also encoded by other DNA sequences in this sample. The chain uses TRBV28 and TRBJ2-1; a weak D match, TRBD2 (5 bases). V shed 5 bases and J shed 9 bases, with 8 bases lying between them. The CDR3 runs to 11 residues. The germline gives CDR1 MDHEN, CDR2 SYDVKM. The CDR3 bases are TGTGCCAGCAGTCCACGGGGTGAGCAGTTCTTC. Its protein product is CASSPRGEQFF. Looking up the rest from reference TRBV28 and TRBJ2-1 gives the full variable domain: DVKVTQSSRYLVKRTGEKVFLECVQDMDHENMFWYRQDPGLGLRLIYFSYDVKMKEKGDIPEGYSVSREKKERFSLILESASTNQTSMYLCASSPRGEQFFGPGTRLTVL.

The gene calls are TRBV9 and TRBJ2-1, with TRBD1 identical over 9 bases. This CDR3 spans 14 amino acids. After removal of 6 bases from V and 7 bases from J, the junction contained 8 bases not matched to a gene. Germline values: CDR1 SGDLS, CDR2 YYNGEE. The CDR3 nucleotides read TGTGCCAGCACCGGGACAGGGTTGGCGAATGAGCAGTTCTTC. This codes for CASTGTGLANEQFF.

A remark on this clone: This CDR3 is also generated by other DNA sequences in the sample. The V gene is TRBV14, the J gene TRBJ1-3; D gene uncertain. Germline lookup yields CDR1 SGHDN and CDR2 FVKESK. Trimming pared 1 base from V and 3 bases from J, leaving 4 bases between. The CDR3 spans 13 residues. This chain's CDR3 is CASSQVIGNTIYF. DNA of the CDR3: TGTGCCAGCAGCCAAGTCATTGGAAACACCATATATTTT.